These 25 T cell receptor beta chains share one sample of origin, sequenced in a study of OX40 agonist ivuxolimab in advanced cancers. Method: immunoSEQ multiplex PCR; TCRdb's copy keeps in-frame clones and lacks some. The data show about 73,000 clones, with around 90% seen just once and approximately 0.58% held by the top ten. The sample was CD4+ or CD8+ T cells sorted from blood, taken in a trial of the OX40 agonist ivuxolimab. Receptors were obtained from an adult with an advanced solid tumor such as melanoma, head and neck, liver or kidney cancer.

The V and J genes are TRBV5-4 and TRBJ2-7, with 9 bases fitting TRBD2. Germline trimming cut 0 bases from V and 4 bases from J; bases unmatched to any gene: 2. Germline loops: CDR1 SGHNT, CDR2 YYREEE (reference sequence). This CDR3 is 14 amino acids long. The CDR3 loop is CASSLGSGSYEQYF. CDR3 nucleotides: TGTGCCAGCAGCTTGGGTAGCGGGAGTTACGAGCAGTACTTC.

The chain's CDR3 is CASSSGGYGYTF. CDR3 sequence (DNA): TGCGCCAGCAGCTCTGGGGGGTATGGCTACACCTTC. The chain links TRBV5-1 to TRBJ1-2, with D tentatively TRBD1 (5 bases). CDR3 length equals 12 residues. Trimming took 3 bases from V and 5 from J, leaving 8 bases between them. Germline assignment: CDR1 SGHRS and CDR2 YFSETQ. Filled out from reference TRBV5-1 and TRBJ1-2, the complete variable domain reads KAGVTQTPRYLIKTRGQQVTLSCSPISGHRSVSWYQQTPGQGLQFLFEYFSETQRNKGNFPGRFSGRQFSNSRSEMNVSTLELGDSALYLCASSSGGYGYTFGSGTRLTVV.

The rearrangement uses TRBV7-8 and TRBJ2-1, with TRBD2 matching over 7 bases. Trimming cost V 4 bases and J 9 bases; bases outside gene matches: 9. The CDR3 runs 14 residues. The germline V gene has CDR1 SGHVS and CDR2 FQNEAQ. The CDR3 spells CASSSQPLAAEQFF. As DNA, the CDR3 is TGTGCCAGCAGCTCCCAACCTCTAGCGGCTGAGCAGTTCTTC.

V usage is TRBV10-3 and J usage is TRBJ2-1, with 11 nucleotides matching TRBD2. This CDR3 has 15 amino acids. The junction had 4 bases not matched to a gene; V was cut back by 2 bases and J by 7 bases. Germline assignment: CDR1 ENHRY and CDR2 SYGVKD. The DNA for the CDR3 is TGTGCCATCAGTGAGACGACTAGCGGGGCGAATGAGCAGTTCTTC. The encoded protein is CAISETTSGANEQFF.

This chain connects TRBV5-8 to TRBJ2-6; D gene ambiguous. The V and J ends lost 4 bases and 0 bases respectively, with 5 bases between them. Germline loops: CDR1 SGHTS, CDR2 YDEGEE. The CDR3 runs to 14 residues. The CDR3 region has the DNA TGTGCCAGCAGCATGACCTCTGGGGCCAACGTCCTGACTTTC. Its protein is CASSMTSGANVLTF.

The V call is TRBV2, the J call TRBJ1-6; D unclear. Germline CDR1 SNHLY, CDR2 FYNNEI. The germline V and J ends were trimmed by 3 bases and 0 bases, with 6 bases remaining between them. This CDR3 comprises 15 residues. Written as DNA, the CDR3 is TGTGCCAGCAGTGACAAGGGCTCCTATAATTCACCCCTCCACTTT. Protein: CASSDKGSYNSPLHF.

This sequence joins TRBV5-6 and TRBJ2-1, with D perhaps matching TRBD2 (6 bases). V was cut by 7 bases and J by 2 bases, with 13 bases left in between. The CDR3 consists of 14 residues. Germline V gives CDR1 SGHDT, CDR2 YYEEEE. The CDR3 protein is CASFRPGAYNEQFF. The CDR3 bases are TGTGCCAGCTTTCGGCCGGGGGCCTACAATGAGCAGTTCTTC. The full variable domain, rest sourced from reference TRBV5-6 and TRBJ2-1, is DAGVTQSPTHLIKTRGQQVTLRCSPKSGHDTVSWYQQALGQGPQFIFQYYEEEERQRGNFPDRFSGHQFPNYSSELNVNALLLGDSALYLCASFRPGAYNEQFFGPGTRLTVL.

The V and J genes are TRBV19 and TRBJ2-5; D is perhaps TRBD1 (6 bases). The CDR3 has 15 residues. The germline V gene has CDR1 LNHDA and CDR2 SQIVND (reference sequence). Trimming pared 1 base from V and 4 bases from J, leaving 13 bases between. The CDR3 sequence: CASSIVEGGTETQYF. The CDR3 DNA reads as TGTGCCAGTAGTATAGTCGAAGGGGGTACAGAGACCCAGTACTTC.

This chain links TRBV5-6 with TRBJ1-2; perhaps TRBD1 as D (5 bases). This CDR3 has 15 residues. The germline CDR1 and CDR2 sequences are SGHDT and YYEEEE. Trimming pared 4 bases from V and 4 bases from J, leaving 17 bases between. The DNA of the CDR3 is TGTGCCAGCAGCCTGGGGGTCGGGAAGGGCTATGGCTACACCTTC. This codes for CASSLGVGKGYGYTF. Full variable domain (rest looked up from reference TRBV5-6 and TRBJ1-2): DAGVTQSPTHLIKTRGQQVTLRCSPKSGHDTVSWYQQALGQGPQFIFQYYEEEERQRGNFPDRFSGHQFPNYSSELNVNALLLGDSALYLCASSLGVGKGYGYTFGSGTRLTVV.

This clone came up a few times. At one end the junction does not follow the germline gene, possibly because of a read error. This rearrangement joins TRBV19 to TRBJ2-1; D unclear. Germline CDR1 is LNHDA and CDR2 is SQIVND (reference sequence). This CDR3 is 15 amino acids long. Here the CDR3 reads CASSLEHNAYNEQFF. The CDR3 DNA follows: TGTGCCAGTAGTTTAGAGCACAACGCCTACAATGAGCAGTTCTTC. The entire variable domain, with the rest obtained from reference TRBV19 and TRBJ2-1, is as follows: DGGITQSPKYLFRKEGQNVTLSCEQNLNHDAMYWYRQDPGQGLRLIYYSQIVNDFQKGDIAEGYSVSREKKESFPLTVTSAQKNPTAFYLCASSLEHNAYNEQFFGPGTRLTVL.

This chain uses TRBV7-8 with TRBJ2-3; D perhaps matches TRBD1 (5 bases). The CDR3 runs to 16 residues. Germline CDR1 and CDR2: SGHVS and FQNEAQ. The V end was cut by 5 bases, the J end by 3 bases, with 18 bases between. The DNA for the CDR3 is TGTGCCAGCAGCAGCCTCTCTCAGGGAAGGACAGATACGCAGTATTTT. Translating it yields CASSSLSQGRTDTQYF.

This sequence joins TRBV2 and TRBJ1-4; D unclear. Trimming took off 6 bases at V and 0 bases at J, with 11 bases between the two ends. The germline V gene encodes CDR1 SNHLY and CDR2 FYNNEI. The length of the CDR3 is 15 residues. The CDR3 DNA sequence: TGTGCCAGCAGGTCGTCAACGGCAACTAATGAAAAACTGTTTTTT. Translated, it gives CASRSSTATNEKLFF.

This rearrangement joins TRBV6-1 to TRBJ2-1; 7 nucleotides line up with TRBD2. CDR3 size: 14 residues. CDR1 is MNHNS and CDR2 is SASEGT in the germline V gene. The trim removed 4 bases at V and 4 bases at J, leaving 4 bases unmatched. CDR3 residues: CASSAVSGYNEQFF. The CDR3, as DNA: TGTGCCAGCAGTGCAGTTAGCGGGTACAATGAGCAGTTCTTC.

The genes are TRBV4-2 and TRBJ2-2; D not certain. V shed 1 base and J shed 4 bases, with 10 bases lying between them. Looked up from germline, CDR1 is LGHNA and CDR2 is YNFKEQ. There are 15 residues in the CDR3. CDR3 in DNA: TGTGCCAGCAGCCAAGTAGTACAAGTCACCGGGGAGCTGTTTTTT. This codes for CASSQVVQVTGELFF.

The chain couples TRBV27 to TRBJ2-1, with D maybe TRBD2 (5 bases). Germline lookup yields CDR1 MNHEY and CDR2 SMNVEV (reference sequence). This CDR3 region has 16 residues. Trimming left V 5 bases short and J 3 bases short, with 17 bases between. As DNA, the CDR3 is TGTGCCAGCAGTCCCCACCTCCGGGATTACTACAATGAGCAGTTCTTC. Translated, it gives CASSPHLRDYYNEQFF.

CDR3 in amino acids: CASSLRAGEGTDTQYF. The CDR3 DNA follows: TGTGCCAGCAGCTTGAGAGCGGGAGAGGGCACAGATACGCAGTATTTT. The V call is TRBV7-9, the J call TRBJ2-3, with 8 bases lining up with TRBD2. The trim removed 3 bases at V and 1 base at J, leaving 6 bases unmatched. The CDR3 totals 16 residues. Per germline, CDR1 SEHNR and CDR2 FQNEAQ (reference sequence). Complete variable domain (other parts from reference TRBV7-9 and TRBJ2-3): DTGVSQNPRHKITKRGQNVTFRCDPISEHNRLYWYRQTLGQGPEFLTYFQNEAQLEKSRLLSDRFSAERPKGSFSTLEIQRTEQGDSAMYLCASSLRAGEGTDTQYFGPGTRLTVL.

The V gene is TRBV7-2, the J gene TRBJ2-3; 9 bases agree with TRBD2. The ends lost 6 bases at V and 5 bases at J; junction bases unmatched: 6. Germline lookup yields CDR1 SGHTA and CDR2 FQGNSA. This CDR3 has 14 amino acids. CDR3 sequence reads: CASRKAGGIDTQYF. The DNA for the CDR3 is TGTGCCAGCAGAAAAGCGGGAGGTATAGATACGCAGTATTTT.

The chain combines TRBV27 with TRBJ2-2; 11 nucleotides align to TRBD2. Trimming cost V 8 bases and J 3 bases; bases outside gene matches: 14. Germline V gives CDR1 MNHEY, CDR2 SMNVEV (reference sequence). The CDR3 runs 18 residues. Here the CDR3 reads CASSYSGTSGHYTGELFF. CDR3 in DNA: TGTGCCAGCTCTTATTCCGGGACTAGCGGCCACTACACCGGGGAGCTGTTTTTT.

V gene TRBV10-3 combines with J gene TRBJ2-5; 7 nucleotides line up with TRBD2. Germline loops: CDR1 ENHRY, CDR2 SYGVKD. The CDR3 runs to 13 residues. V dropped 10 bases and J dropped 2; count of bases not matched to a gene: 7. The CDR3 DNA reads TGTGCCACAGGCGGGAGCGGACAAGAGACCCAGTACTTC. Protein: CATGGSGQETQYF.

The V call is TRBV5-1, the J call TRBJ2-4, with 7 bases aligning to TRBD2. After removal of 7 bases from V and 1 base from J, the junction contained 8 bases not matched to a gene. The germline CDR1 and CDR2 sequences are SGHRS and YFSETQ. This CDR3 is 15 amino acids long. CDR3 nucleotide sequence: TGCGCCAGCCGGGAGGTGGTGGGTGCCAAAAACATTCAGTACTTC. This encodes CASREVVGAKNIQYF.

J is TRBJ1-4 and V is TRBV6-1; weak D call: TRBD1 (5 bases). CDR3 length: 16 residues. Germline lookup yields CDR1 MNHNS and CDR2 SASEGT. Trimming cost V 0 bases and J 8 bases, with 16 bases left between them. The CDR3 loop is CASSEAGGRLQEKLFF. CDR3 bases: TGTGCCAGCAGTGAAGCGGGGGGAAGGTTACAAGAAAAACTGTTTTTT.

The chain recombines TRBV5-6 with TRBJ2-1; D possibly corresponds to TRBD1 (6 bases). CDR1 and CDR2 (germline): SGHDT, YYEEEE. The length of the CDR3 is 14 residues. Trimming removed 6 bases from V and 9 bases from J, with 19 bases in between. The DNA for the CDR3 is TGTGCCAGCACCCCAGATTCAGGGGCAGGTGAGCAGTTCTTC. Protein product: CASTPDSGAGEQFF.

The chain links TRBV7-2 to TRBJ1-6, with D possibly TRBD1 on 5 matching bases. Germline CDR1 reads SGHTA; CDR2 reads FQGNSA. The CDR3 is 15 residues long. Trimming left V 5 bases short and J 2 bases short, with 10 bases between. CDR3: CASSPPGPYNSPLHF. DNA for the CDR3: TGTGCCAGCAGCCCTCCGGGGCCCTATAATTCACCCCTCCACTTT.

The chain employs TRBV18 and TRBJ2-1; 7 bases agree with TRBD1. J lost 7 bases, V lost 5 bases, and 14 bases had no gene match. From germline, CDR1 is KGHSH and CDR2 LQKENI. CDR3 length equals 16 residues. The CDR3 spells CASSSNRGVIGNEQFF. As DNA, the CDR3 is TGTGCCAGCTCAAGCAACAGGGGAGTGATTGGGAATGAGCAGTTCTTC.

The chain recombines TRBV7-2 with TRBJ2-7; TRBD1 agrees at 10 bases. CDR3 length: 15 residues. Germline CDR1 and CDR2: SGHTA and FQGNSA. The trim removed 5 bases at V and 5 bases at J, leaving 9 bases unmatched. The CDR3 reads CASSTQTGGRDEQYF. The CDR3 DNA follows: TGTGCCAGCAGCACCCAGACAGGGGGCCGGGACGAGCAGTACTTC.